Shown below are 25 T cell receptor beta chains from a single sample sequenced in a study of blood T cell repertoires in COVID-19. The table came from immunoSEQ multiplex PCR; TCRdb's copy has only in-frame clones and leaves some out. In the table there are 100,000 to 150,000 clones, 83% of which are singletons. Sequencing was carried out using peripheral blood. These receptor sequences come from an elderly man with active or convalescent COVID-19.

DNA for the CDR3: TGTGCCAGCAGCAAAGAGGGGACAGGGAGGACTGAAGCTTTCTTT. The encoded protein is CASSKEGTGRTEAFF. V gene TRBV21-1 combines with J gene TRBJ1-1; the table's D call TRBD1 went unverified against the DNA. TRBV21-1 constitutes a pseudogene. The CDR3 runs to 15 residues.

The V and J genes are TRBV29-1 and TRBJ2-3, with D tentatively TRBD1 (5 bases). Looked up from germline, CDR1 is SQVTM and CDR2 is ANQGSEA. V was clipped by 3 bases and J by 5 bases, with 12 bases between them. The CDR3 is 13 amino acids. The CDR3, as DNA: TGCAGCGTTGAGTGGGGCCACGGAGATACGCAGTATTTT. It yields the protein CSVEWGHGDTQYF.

For this clone: A read error may account for a junction end that differs from germline. The chain recombines TRBV3-1 (or the pseudogene TRBV3-2) with TRBJ2-3; unclear D gene. The V gene's germline CDR1 is LGHDT and CDR2 YNNKEL (reference sequence). CDR3 length equals 13 residues. CDR3 region: CASSQKSIDTQYF. The CDR3 bases are TGTGCCAGCAGCCAAAAGAGCATAGATACGCAGTATTTT.

The chain is built from TRBV5-1 and TRBJ1-4; no reliable D call. Trimming stripped 3 bases from V and 8 bases from J, with 17 bases between. Looked up from germline, CDR1 is SGHRS and CDR2 is YFSETQ. This CDR3 is 15 amino acids long. CDR3 sequence reads: CASSSRLLASEKLFF. The CDR3 nucleotides are TGCGCCAGCAGCTCACGACTCCTAGCGAGCGAAAAACTGTTTTTT.

Written as DNA, the CDR3 is TGTGCCAGCAGCTTAGGGGGACAGAGCTCCTACGAGCAGTACTTC. Translating gives CASSLGGQSSYEQYF. V usage is TRBV7-2 and J usage is TRBJ2-7; TRBD1 agrees at 7 bases. The CDR3 is 15 residues long. The J segment lost 0 bases and the V segment lost 1 base, leaving 3 bases of the junction unmatched. Germline V gene lookup returns CDR1 SGHTA and CDR2 FQGNSA.

The genes are TRBV5-1 and TRBJ2-7, with 7 positions matching TRBD2. Germline values: CDR1 SGHRS, CDR2 YFSETQ. J was trimmed by 0 bases and V by 4 bases; bases with no gene match: 7. The CDR3 runs 15 residues. Written as DNA, the CDR3 is TGCGCCAGCAGCCTGTCCGGGGGGTTCTCCTACGAGCAGTACTTC. Amino acid sequence: CASSLSGGFSYEQYF.

V and J are TRBV7-9 and TRBJ2-1, with 9 bases that match TRBD2. CDR1 is SEHNR, CDR2 FQNEAQ, per germline (reference sequence). Germline trimming cut 2 bases from V and 5 bases from J; bases unmatched to any gene: 4. The CDR3 has 15 amino acids. CDR3 sequence reads: CASSLYSGGNNEQFF. The CDR3 nucleotides are TGTGCCAGCAGCTTATATAGCGGGGGTAACAATGAGCAGTTCTTC.

The rearrangement joins TRBV7-2 to TRBJ2-7, with 9 bases matching TRBD1. Germline CDR1 SGHTA, CDR2 FQGNSA. This CDR3 spans 15 amino acids. Germline trimming cut 3 bases from V and 3 bases from J; bases unmatched to any gene: 6. CDR3 sequence reads: CASSLGQGGYYEQYF. The CDR3 bases are TGTGCCAGCAGCTTGGGACAGGGAGGGTACTACGAGCAGTACTTC.

The genes are TRBV5-6 and TRBJ1-6; D may be TRBD1 (6 bases). The germline V gene encodes CDR1 SGHDT and CDR2 YYEEEE. The CDR3 has 15 amino acids. V was clipped by 6 bases and J by 3 bases, with 13 bases between them. The CDR3 here is CASTWAGVYNSPLHF. For the CDR3, the DNA is TGTGCCAGCACCTGGGCAGGGGTCTATAATTCACCCCTCCACTTT. The whole variable domain, remainder taken from reference TRBV5-6 and TRBJ1-6, is DAGVTQSPTHLIKTRGQQVTLRCSPKSGHDTVSWYQQALGQGPQFIFQYYEEEERQRGNFPDRFSGHQFPNYSSELNVNALLLGDSALYLCASTWAGVYNSPLHFGNGTRLTVT.

J is TRBJ2-1 and V is TRBV3-1 (or the pseudogene TRBV3-2); TRBD2 aligns across 7 bases. From germline, CDR1 is LGHDT and CDR2 YNNKEL (reference sequence). V shed 3 bases and J 3 bases; nucleotides not matched to a gene: 5. This CDR3 contains 15 residues. CDR3 region: CASSQLSGDYNEQFF. CDR3 DNA sequence: TGTGCCAGCAGCCAGCTCAGCGGGGACTACAATGAGCAGTTCTTC.

The chain uses TRBV9 and TRBJ1-2, with D unclear. The germline V gene encodes CDR1 SGDLS and CDR2 YYNGEE. Trimming removed 0 bases at V and 4 bases at J, with 16 bases between. The CDR3 consists of 16 residues. The CDR3 loop reads CASSVANDNPFYGYTF. The CDR3 coding sequence is TGTGCCAGCAGCGTAGCTAACGACAATCCATTCTATGGCTACACCTTC.

V is TRBV28 and J is TRBJ1-5; D unresolved. V was trimmed by 6 bases and J by 0 bases, leaving 12 bases between them. Germline V gene lookup returns CDR1 MDHEN and CDR2 SYDVKM. This CDR3 region has 15 residues. CDR3 sequence reads: CASRTGAVSNQPQHF. CDR3 bases: TGTGCCAGCAGGACCGGTGCGGTTAGCAATCAGCCCCAGCATTTT.

The rearrangement links TRBV11-2 to TRBJ2-3; D may be TRBD1 (6 bases). From germline, CDR1 is SGHAT and CDR2 FQNNGV. V gave up 1 base and J gave up 0 bases, with 11 bases separating them. This CDR3 has 16 amino acids. DNA for the CDR3: TGTGCCAGCAGCTTAGCGAAGGGGGTTAGCACAGATACGCAGTATTTT. Translation gives CASSLAKGVSTDTQYF.

The V and J genes are TRBV5-6 and TRBJ1-3, with D possibly being TRBD1 (5 bases). Germline CDR1 SGHDT, CDR2 YYEEEE. The V gene lost 4 bases and the J gene lost 7 bases, with 12 bases spanning the gap. The CDR3 runs 13 residues. For the CDR3, the DNA is TGTGCCAGCAGCCCCCTGGGGGGGAACACCATATATTTT. Protein sequence: CASSPLGGNTIYF.

The J gene is TRBJ2-7, the V gene TRBV10-3; 7 bases map to TRBD2. This CDR3 has 16 residues. V shed 3 bases, J shed 0 bases, and the junction held 8 bases outside the gene matches. Germline-derived CDR1 and CDR2 are ENHRY and SYGVKD. The chain's CDR3 is CAISDLGGSSSYEQYF. CDR3 DNA: TGTGCCATCAGTGACCTCGGGGGGTCAAGCTCCTACGAGCAGTACTTC.

J is TRBJ2-3 and V is TRBV7-3; 12 positions match TRBD2. The V gene's germline CDR1 is SGHTA and CDR2 FQGTGA. This CDR3 is built from 16 residues. With V trimmed by 6 bases and J by 4 bases, 8 bases remained unmatched. The CDR3: CASREPSGGAPDTQYF. CDR3 bases: TGTGCCAGCAGAGAACCTAGCGGGGGGGCCCCAGATACGCAGTATTTT.

The table lists this clone with a few counts. The V and J genes are TRBV7-2 and TRBJ1-6; the D gene is possibly TRBD1 (6 bases). Germline loops: CDR1 SGHTA, CDR2 FQGNSA. The CDR3 is 14 amino acids. V dropped 6 bases and J dropped 13 bases, with 19 bases sitting between them. The DNA for the CDR3 is TGTGCCAGCAGGGAACCACAGGGTCGTCTGCCCCTCCACTTT. Protein product: CASREPQGRLPLHF.

The chain employs TRBV28 and TRBJ1-5; no clear D. There are 12 residues in the CDR3. V was clipped by 5 bases and J by 5 bases, with 7 bases between them. Germline V CDR1 and CDR2: MDHEN, SYDVKM. The CDR3 DNA reads as TGTGCCAGCAGTCTAAGCTATCAGCCCCAGCATTTT. The encoded protein is CASSLSYQPQHF.

This chain connects TRBV18 to TRBJ2-5, with 7 bases identical to TRBD1. Trimming took 6 bases from V and 1 from J; bases not matched to a gene: 2. Germline CDR1 is KGHSH and CDR2 is LQKENI. The CDR3 runs 13 residues. The CDR3 is CASSRDSQETQYF. CDR3 nucleotide sequence: TGTGCCAGCTCCCGGGACAGCCAAGAGACCCAGTACTTC.

The chain couples TRBV15 to TRBJ2-5, with D tentatively TRBD1 (5 bases). There are 15 residues in the CDR3. Germline V gene data show CDR1 as LNHNV and CDR2 as YYDKDF (reference sequence). Trimming shortened V by 0 bases and J by 2 bases, and 10 bases separated the two germline ends. This CDR3 reads CATSRDGAEQETQYF. The CDR3, as DNA: TGTGCCACCAGCAGAGATGGGGCGGAACAAGAGACCCAGTACTTC.

The genes are TRBV7-2 and TRBJ2-1, with a tentative D call TRBD2 (7 bases). Looked up from germline, CDR1 is SGHTA and CDR2 is FQGNSA. V lost 8 bases to trimming and J lost 3 bases, with 17 bases between them. CDR3 size: 15 residues. CDR3 DNA sequence: TGTGCCAGCGTCAGGGGAGCGGGACTCTACAATGAGCAGTTCTTC. Its translation: CASVRGAGLYNEQFF.

The gene calls are TRBV30 and TRBJ1-2, with no clear D. The CDR3 is 12 amino acids. Trimming removed 8 bases from V and 4 bases from J, with 14 bases in between. CDR1 is GTSNPN, CDR2 SVGIG, per germline (reference sequence). The CDR3 nucleotides read TGTGCCGGACGGCTGGCGGGCTATGGCTACACCTTC. Translating gives CAGRLAGYGYTF.

J is TRBJ1-1 and V is TRBV6-1; 11 bases line up with TRBD1. Germline V gene lookup returns CDR1 MNHNS and CDR2 SASEGT. This CDR3 region has 15 residues. After removal of 3 bases from V and 4 bases from J, the junction contained 4 bases not matched to a gene. CDR3 sequence reads: CASSDRDRGSTEAFF. CDR3 nucleotides: TGTGCCAGCAGTGACCGGGACAGGGGGAGCACTGAAGCTTTCTTT.

The chain has TRBV30 and TRBJ1-5; the match to TRBD1 covers 8 bases. Germline V gives CDR1 GTSNPN, CDR2 SVGIG (reference sequence). The V gene end was trimmed by 1 base and the J gene end by 4 bases; junction bases not matched to a gene: 6. This CDR3 is built from 15 residues. CDR3 loop: CAWSAGQGGNQPQHF. The DNA for the CDR3 is TGTGCCTGGAGTGCCGGACAGGGTGGTAATCAGCCCCAGCATTTT.

The V call is TRBV2, the J call TRBJ2-7, with no clear D. This CDR3 has 11 amino acids. Trimming took off 5 bases at V and 3 bases at J, with 5 bases between the two ends. The germline V gene encodes CDR1 SNHLY and CDR2 FYNNEI. The DNA for the CDR3 is TGTGCCAGCAGTTACAGCTACGAGCAGTACTTC. Residues: CASSYSYEQYF.